The 27 T cell receptor beta chains reported below all come from one sample, sequenced in a study of blood T cells in healthy people across ages (dated by TCRdb to between 2014 and 2017). The library was made by 5' RACE. Sequencer: Illumina HiSeq 2500. A second roughly 7 to 11 cycle PCR used a sample-barcoded 5' primer and a J-beta primer mix. TCRdb reanalyzed the raw reads on its own, using fastp at Q25 for trimming and MiXCR for clone calling, and kept in-frame beta chains. Identical CDR3 proteins give one entry, which carries the most common genes and DNA. The sample includes roughly 1,000,000 distinct CDR3 sequences, with almost 25% observed a single time. The top ten constitute around 0.75% of the sample. These data were also filed under a second study, of T cells of mothers and their children.

Sequenced material: blood. These receptors were obtained from a girl aged 2 to 10 in good health.

The genes are TRBV28 and TRBJ1-3; D gene uncertain. V shed 7 bases and J shed 7 bases, with 14 bases lying between them. The CDR3 is 13 residues long. Germline V CDR1 and CDR2: MDHEN, SYDVKM. Here the CDR3 reads CASTSFFGNTIYF. CDR3 nucleotide sequence: TGTGCCAGCACATCCTTTTTCGGGAACACCATATATTTT.

This clonotype appeared many times. The rearrangement links TRBV20-1 to TRBJ2-7; D remains unclear. The CDR3 runs 11 residues. Germline V gives CDR1 DFQATT, CDR2 SNEGSKA (reference sequence). Trimming removed 0 bases from V and 4 bases from J, with 4 bases in between. The CDR3 region is CSARDAYEQYF. CDR3 DNA: TGCAGTGCTAGAGACGCTTACGAGCAGTACTTC.

This clonotype has only one observation. At one of its ends the junction is not consistent with the germline gene, which may arise from a read error. The chain is built from TRBV7-8 and TRBJ2-2, with 8 bases fitting TRBD2. Per the germline V gene, CDR1 is SGHVS and CDR2 is FQNEAQ. The length of the CDR3 is 16 residues. The CDR3 nucleotides are TGTGCCAGCAGCCAGGTGGTAGCGGGAACCTCCGGGGTGCTGTTTTTT. Translated: CASSQVVAGTSGVLFF.

This clonotype has a handful of counts. The chain joins TRBV2 to TRBJ1-4, with D possibly matching TRBD1 (5 bases). The germline V gene encodes CDR1 SNHLY and CDR2 FYNNEI. The CDR3 sequence is 13 residues long. V shed 7 bases and J shed 7 bases, with 13 bases lying between them. CDR3 sequence reads: CASILGVGEKLFF. CDR3 DNA sequence: TGTGCCAGCATATTGGGGGTTGGTGAAAAACTGTTTTTT.

The sample holds a few counts of this clonotype. The chain carries TRBV6-5 and TRBJ2-1; 10 bases match TRBD2. The CDR3 is 15 residues long. Germline V lookup: CDR1 MNHEY, CDR2 SVGAGI. The V and J ends lost 8 bases and 6 bases, in that order; junction bases with no gene match: 10. The CDR3 nucleotides read TGTGCCAGCGGCTTAGCGGGGGGTTTGCTCAATGAGCAGTTCTTC. Translated, it gives CASGLAGGLLNEQFF.

The genes are TRBV29-1 and TRBJ2-6; 7 bases agree with TRBD1. Germline V gives CDR1 SQVTM, CDR2 ANQGSEA. The CDR3 loop spans 17 amino acids. Trimming took 4 bases from V and 0 from J; bases not matched to a gene: 9. The CDR3 loop reads CSVALLSGGSGANVLTF. As DNA, the CDR3 is TGCAGCGTTGCCCTCCTCTCAGGGGGCTCTGGGGCCAACGTCCTGACTTTC.

This clonotype appeared many times. CDR3 sequence: CASIGANTEAFF. In DNA, the CDR3 is TGTGCCAGCATTGGGGCGAACACTGAAGCTTTCTTT. V and J are TRBV28 and TRBJ1-1; tentative D call: TRBD1 (5 bases). The CDR3 has 12 residues. Trimming shortened V by 7 bases and J by 1 base, and 7 bases separated the two germline ends. CDR1 and CDR2 (germline): MDHEN, SYDVKM.

This clonotype was observed a handful of times. V usage is TRBV18 and J usage is TRBJ1-1; D gene uncertain. Germline CDR1 and CDR2: KGHSH and LQKENI. There are 12 residues in the CDR3. The ends were cut back, 3 bases at V and 2 bases at J, with 4 bases in the middle. CDR3 coding DNA: TGTGCCAGCTCACCTGCAAACACTGAAGCTTTCTTT. Its protein is CASSPANTEAFF.

V and J are TRBV2 and TRBJ2-5; TRBD1 is a possible D gene (6 bases). TRBJ2-7 matches the DNA end more closely, so the J call is doubtful. The CDR3 length is 15 residues. Germline V gene lookup returns CDR1 SNHLY and CDR2 FYNNEI. The CDR3: CASSSPRTDSYEQYF. The DNA of the CDR3 is TGTGCCAGCAGTTCCCCCCGGACAGACTCCTACGAGCAGTACTTC.

The chain uses TRBV29-1 and TRBJ1-4; D gene ambiguous. Germline CDR1 is SQVTM and CDR2 is ANQGSEA. Between the trimmed V and J ends, which lost 7 bases and 8 bases, there was a span of 8 bases. The CDR3 has 10 residues. The CDR3 loop is CSAGSEKLFF. CDR3 in DNA: TGCAGCGCCGGGTCGGAAAAACTGTTTTTT.

The chain combines TRBV27 with TRBJ2-1; D is unresolved. V lost 5 bases and J 7 bases, leaving 21 bases between the germline ends. The CDR3 has 16 amino acids. Germline assignment: CDR1 MNHEY and CDR2 SMNVEV (reference sequence). The CDR3 loop reads CASSHLPGSNWNEQFF. The CDR3 DNA reads TGTGCCAGCAGTCACTTACCCGGGTCCAACTGGAATGAGCAGTTCTTC.

This chain joins TRBV6-6 and TRBJ1-2, with D unresolved. CDR1 and CDR2 (germline): MNHNY, SVGAGI (reference sequence). Trimming removed 6 bases at V and 8 bases at J, with 16 bases between. The CDR3 is 13 amino acids. CDR3 nucleotide sequence: TGTGCCAGCAGCTCACCCGGCGGGCCCGGCTACACCTTC. Translation gives CASSSPGGPGYTF.

The chain couples TRBV20-1 to TRBJ1-1, with D perhaps matching TRBD1 (6 bases). The length of the CDR3 is 13 residues. The germline V gene has CDR1 DFQATT and CDR2 SNEGSKA (reference sequence). V gave up 6 bases and J gave up 1 base, with 12 bases separating them. In DNA, the CDR3 is TGCAGTGCGGCGCAGGGGAGGAACACTGAAGCTTTCTTT. As protein: CSAAQGRNTEAFF.

This clonotype turned up a few times. The chain uses TRBV7-3 and TRBJ2-1; 9 nucleotides align to TRBD2. V gave up 6 bases and J gave up 6 bases; unmatched junction bases: 9. This CDR3 has 15 amino acids. The V gene's germline CDR1 is SGHTA and CDR2 FQGTGA. The CDR3 spells CASSYLAGALNEQFF. The CDR3 DNA reads as TGTGCCAGCAGTTATTTAGCGGGAGCGCTCAATGAGCAGTTCTTC.

The V and J genes are TRBV29-1 and TRBJ2-5, with a possible D match to TRBD2 (7 bases). This CDR3 contains 15 residues. Trimming took off 4 bases at V and 0 bases at J, with 15 bases between the two ends. CDR1 and CDR2 (germline): SQVTM, ANQGSEA. Here the CDR3 DNA reads TGCAGCGTTGGGGGGCTAGCGGTACACCAAGAGACCCAGTACTTC. It is translated as CSVGGLAVHQETQYF.

This clonotype was found a few times. This chain connects TRBV18 to TRBJ2-7, with D unresolved. The CDR3 consists of 15 residues. V lost 2 bases and J lost 5, with 16 bases in between. The germline gives CDR1 KGHSH, CDR2 LQKENI. CDR3 loop: CASSPRRRAVHEQYF. The CDR3 nucleotides are TGTGCCAGCTCACCAAGGCGTCGGGCCGTACACGAGCAGTACTTC.

This sequence joins TRBV7-8 and TRBJ1-2; possible D gene TRBD1, 5 bases. This CDR3 spans 14 amino acids. Germline values: CDR1 SGHVS, CDR2 FQNEAQ. V lost 1 base, J lost 5 bases, and 11 bases lay in between. CDR3 in amino acids: CASSLGDEGYGYTF. CDR3 bases: TGTGCCAGCAGCTTAGGGGACGAGGGGTATGGCTACACCTTC.

There are a few counts of this clonotype. This chain links TRBV28 with TRBJ2-5; a weak D match, TRBD2 (5 bases). The germline gives CDR1 MDHEN, CDR2 SYDVKM. CDR3 length: 16 residues. The V and J ends lost 3 bases and 1 base respectively, with 15 bases between them. In DNA form, the CDR3 reads TGTGCCAGCAGTTTGGTCAGTCTAGCAGTCCAAGAGACCCAGTACTTC. It specifies CASSLVSLAVQETQYF. The full variable domain, its missing parts supplied by reference TRBV28 and TRBJ2-5, is DVKVTQSSRYLVKRTGEKVFLECVQDMDHENMFWYRQDPGLGLRLIYFSYDVKMKEKGDIPEGYSVSREKKERFSLILESASTNQTSMYLCASSLVSLAVQETQYFGPGTRLLVL.

This clonotype was seen a few times. At one end, the junction sequence differs from germline, possibly due to a read error. The J gene is TRBJ2-5, the V gene TRBV12-3 or TRBV12-4, with unresolved D. This CDR3 comprises 10 residues. CDR3 residues: CASSLFDLGF. As DNA, the CDR3 is TGTGCCAGCAGTTTATTTGATCTTGGCTTC.

The chain recombines TRBV15 with TRBJ2-1, with D uncertain. The V and J ends lost 9 bases and 5 bases respectively, with 14 bases between them. Per germline, CDR1 LNHNV and CDR2 YYDKDF (reference sequence). The CDR3 has 13 residues. CDR3 bases: TGTGCCACTCGGAGACAAGGCCACAATGAGCAGTTCTTC. Amino acid sequence: CATRRQGHNEQFF.

This clonotype was seen more than once but under ten times. V usage is TRBV20-1 and J usage is TRBJ2-1, with 8 bases aligning to TRBD1. V lost 6 bases and J lost 1; bases outside the gene matches: 8. This CDR3 contains 15 residues. Germline-derived CDR1 and CDR2 are DFQATT and SNEGSKA (reference sequence). The CDR3 nucleotides are TGCAGTGCGGAGTCACAGGGGGGTTCCTACAATGAGCAGTTCTTC. It codes for CSAESQGGSYNEQFF.

The J gene is TRBJ2-1, the V gene TRBV4-2, with D uncertain. V was cut by 0 bases and J by 15 bases, with 18 bases left in between. The germline V gene encodes CDR1 LGHNA and CDR2 YNFKEQ. This CDR3 spans 14 amino acids. CDR3 residues: CASSQDESSASMFF. CDR3 DNA: TGTGCCAGCAGCCAAGATGAGTCAAGCGCTTCAATGTTCTTC.

This clonotype has more than one count but fewer than ten. The CDR3 reads CASSRTLVRLGLADVNTQYF. The CDR3 nucleotides read TGTGCCAGCAGCCGGACGCTCGTCCGATTGGGACTAGCTGATGTGAATACGCAGTATTTT. The rearrangement uses TRBV11-1 and TRBJ2-3, with 9 positions matching TRBD2. Looked up from germline, CDR1 is SGHAT and CDR2 is FQDESV (reference sequence). This CDR3 spans 20 amino acids. The V and J ends lost 5 bases and 7 bases, in that order; junction bases with no gene match: 25.

This clonotype has just a few counts. V is TRBV6-1 and J is TRBJ2-2; 10 bases align to TRBD2. Germline trimming cut 6 bases from V and 1 base from J; bases unmatched to any gene: 8. From germline, CDR1 is MNHNS and CDR2 SASEGT. CDR3 size: 17 residues. The CDR3: CASRGLAGAVNTGELFF. The CDR3 bases are TGTGCCAGCAGGGGGCTAGCGGGGGCTGTGAACACCGGGGAGCTGTTTTTT.

This clonotype showed up just a few times. V and J are TRBV6-1 and TRBJ1-2; no definite D call. The length of the CDR3 is 13 residues. Germline values: CDR1 MNHNS, CDR2 SASEGT. The V and J ends lost 7 bases and 1 base respectively, with 10 bases between them. The CDR3 protein is CASNDGGNYGYTF. CDR3 bases: TGTGCCAGCAATGACGGTGGTAACTATGGCTACACCTTC.

As regards this clonotype: This may arise from a read error, as a much more abundant clone is one base away. The rearrangement links TRBV21-1 to TRBJ1-5; TRBD1, as called in the table, went unchecked against the DNA. TRBV21-1 is deemed a pseudogene. This CDR3 is 13 amino acids long. CDR3 region: CASKEGQVRPQHF. DNA of the CDR3: TGTGCCAGTAAAGAGGGACAGGTCAGGCCCCAGCATTTT.

The chain has TRBV15 and TRBJ2-5; no clear D. The CDR3 totals 17 residues. Trimming pared 0 bases from V and 2 bases from J, leaving 16 bases between. CDR1 is LNHNV, CDR2 YYDKDF, per germline (reference sequence). CDR3 protein: CATSRDLAATSQETQYF. CDR3 in DNA: TGTGCCACCAGCAGAGATTTGGCGGCAACTTCACAAGAGACCCAGTACTTC.